The 11 T cell receptor beta chains below come from one sample, sequenced in a study of spatial heterogeneity in lung cancer. TCRdb fed the 5' RACE reads into MiXCR, producing one record per CDR3 protein. The sample holds fewer than 60,000 distinct CDR3 sequences; 6.5% to 7.5% are singletons and the top ten take approximately 40%. Specified time point: blood at routine non-recurrence follow-up after resection. Whole RNA obtained from tumor, nontumor lung or frozen PBMC underwent sequencing without sorting. The specimen comprised PBMCs, sampled at follow-up. All receptors come from a female donor with early-stage non-small cell lung cancer.

This clonotype was picked up many times. The chain couples TRBV2 to TRBJ1-1; D gene ambiguous. The CDR3 runs 13 residues. CDR1 is SNHLY, CDR2 FYNNEI, per germline. Trimming left V 6 bases short and J 6 bases short, with 14 bases between. CDR3 region: CASRDPGKAEAFF. The CDR3 nucleotides read TGTGCCAGCAGGGACCCAGGCAAGGCTGAAGCTTTCTTT.

The chain links TRBV24-1 to TRBJ1-2, with TRBD1 matching over 8 bases. The trim removed 0 bases at V and 3 bases at J, leaving 17 bases unmatched. This CDR3 spans 20 amino acids. Germline values: CDR1 KGHDR, CDR2 SFDVKD. The CDR3 reads CATSDLPRSRTGWTDYGYTF. The DNA for the CDR3 is TGTGCCACCAGTGATTTGCCCCGAAGTAGGACAGGGTGGACAGACTATGGCTACACCTTC.

This clonotype has a handful of counts. This chain connects TRBV10-3 to TRBJ1-1, with D perhaps TRBD1 (5 bases). Germline V gives CDR1 ENHRY, CDR2 SYGVKD. Trimming took off 6 bases at V and 1 base at J, with 9 bases between the two ends. The CDR3 runs 13 residues. DNA for the CDR3: TGTGCCATCAGAGGGACTGGGAACACTGAAGCTTTCTTT. Its translation: CAIRGTGNTEAFF.

V usage is TRBV5-1 and J usage is TRBJ1-4; 7 bases are a match to TRBD1. V shed 5 bases and J 2 bases; nucleotides not matched to a gene: 3. Per the germline V gene, CDR1 is SGHRS and CDR2 is YFSETQ. The CDR3 has 14 amino acids. The CDR3 spells CASRSQGTNEKLFF. As DNA, the CDR3 is TGCGCCAGCAGGTCACAGGGGACTAATGAAAAACTGTTTTTT.

V is TRBV18 and J is TRBJ2-1, with D possibly matching TRBD2 (7 bases). Per the germline V gene, CDR1 is KGHSH and CDR2 is LQKENI. V was shortened by 3 bases and J by 6 bases, with 15 bases between the two germline ends. This CDR3 region has 15 residues. CDR3 in DNA: TGTGCCAGCTCACCCGTTAAGGGGGGGATCAATGAGCAGTTCTTC. It translates to CASSPVKGGINEQFF.

The chain combines TRBV2 with TRBJ2-3; perhaps TRBD2 as D (6 bases). The CDR3 is made up of 16 amino acids. Per germline, CDR1 SNHLY and CDR2 FYNNEI. The V and J ends lost 4 bases and 2 bases respectively, with 16 bases between them. CDR3 sequence (DNA): TGTGCCAGCAGTGGACTAGATGTAGTGCTCACAGATACGCAGTATTTT. Protein product: CASSGLDVVLTDTQYF.

This clonotype has a handful of counts. J is TRBJ1-1 and V is TRBV7-3; unclear D gene. The CDR3 has 13 residues. The germline V gene has CDR1 SGHTA and CDR2 FQGTGA. V lost 5 bases, J lost 0 bases, and 7 bases lay in between. CDR3 DNA: TGTGCCAGCAGCCCCGGACTGAACACTGAAGCTTTCTTT. This gives the protein CASSPGLNTEAFF.

This clonotype was recorded at least ten times. V usage is TRBV7-9 and J usage is TRBJ2-2; no clear D. CDR1 is SEHNR, CDR2 FQNEAQ, per germline (reference sequence). The CDR3 has 12 residues. The V and J ends lost 5 bases and 7 bases respectively, with 8 bases between them. The chain's CDR3 is CASSRDGGELFF. CDR3 bases: TGTGCCAGCAGCAGAGACGGCGGGGAGCTGTTTTTT.

This clonotype was seen only a few times. This chain joins TRBV6-1 and TRBJ2-7; D unresolved. The germline V gene encodes CDR1 MNHNS and CDR2 SASEGT. Trimming shortened V by 0 bases and J by 5 bases, and 11 bases separated the two germline ends. The CDR3 consists of 14 residues. CDR3 sequence (DNA): TGTGCCAGCAGTGAAGCGCACGGATTCAACGAGCAGTACTTC. It yields the protein CASSEAHGFNEQYF.

This clonotype was detected ten times or more. The V call is TRBV6-5, the J call TRBJ1-1; D is possibly TRBD1 (5 bases). Germline V gene lookup returns CDR1 MNHEY and CDR2 SVGAGI. The CDR3 loop spans 17 amino acids. The V end was cut by 0 bases, the J end by 4 bases, with 18 bases between. This CDR3 reads CASSYSGTGIGLTEAFF. DNA for the CDR3: TGTGCCAGCAGTTACTCAGGGACCGGAATTGGGCTCACTGAAGCTTTCTTT.

At least ten counts were recorded for this clonotype. The genes are TRBV2 and TRBJ2-7, with D possibly matching TRBD2 (6 bases). This CDR3 has 15 amino acids. Germline V gene lookup returns CDR1 SNHLY and CDR2 FYNNEI. Trimming removed 0 bases from V and 1 base from J, with 10 bases in between. The CDR3 region is CASSEAGLPSYEQYF. CDR3 DNA: TGTGCCAGCAGTGAAGCGGGACTCCCTTCCTACGAGCAGTACTTC.